One sample yielded the 26 T cell receptor beta chains listed below, sequenced in a study of Tregs in tolerant kidney transplant recipients (dated by TCRdb to the late 2010s). Library preparation employed the immunoSEQ multiplex PCR assay. TCRdb obtained this table from immuneACCESS and retained in-frame rearrangements with V and J assigned. These tables miss some clones; where compared with another copy, unresolved V genes account for less than half of the shortfall, and the remainder is unexplained. This sample has approximately 260,000 clones in its table, and about 86% of those were observed once. Together, the top ten hold about 0.68% of the sample. Specimen: CD4+ T cells from blood. These receptors were collected from a human donor in good health.

V and J are TRBV4-1 and TRBJ2-5, with D unclear. V was trimmed by 2 bases and J by 4 bases, leaving 5 bases between them. This CDR3 comprises 12 residues. The germline CDR1 and CDR2 sequences are MGHRA and YSYEKL. The CDR3 loop is CASSQWGETQYF. Written as DNA, the CDR3 is TGCGCCAGCAGCCAATGGGGAGAGACCCAGTACTTC.

CDR3 amino acids: CASSLDPNGMIGYTF. The CDR3 DNA follows: TGCGCCAGCAGCTTGGACCCAAACGGGATGATTGGCTACACCTTC. The chain carries TRBV5-1 and TRBJ1-2; D unclear. The CDR3 extends over 15 amino acids. V was pared by 0 bases and J by 7 bases, with 16 bases between. Germline CDR1 and CDR2: SGHRS and YFSETQ. The full variable domain, its missing parts supplied by reference TRBV5-1 and TRBJ1-2, is KAGVTQTPRYLIKTRGQQVTLSCSPISGHRSVSWYQQTPGQGLQFLFEYFSETQRNKGNFPGRFSGRQFSNSRSEMNVSTLELGDSALYLCASSLDPNGMIGYTFGSGTRLTVV.

CDR3 DNA sequence: TGTGCCAGTAGCCCCACCCAGGGGTCAGGGGGAAAAGAGCAGTTCTTC. Translating it yields CASSPTQGSGGKEQFF. The chain joins TRBV19 to TRBJ2-1; 7 positions agree with TRBD1. Trimming cost V 6 bases and J 10 bases; bases outside gene matches: 18. The CDR3 contains 16 residues. Germline V lookup: CDR1 LNHDA, CDR2 SQIVND (reference sequence).

CDR3 protein: CASSATGATIYGYTF. The DNA for the CDR3 is TGTGCCAGCAGTGCCACAGGGGCAACTATCTATGGCTACACCTTC. The chain employs TRBV2 and TRBJ1-2; 7 nucleotides match TRBD1. The CDR3 extends over 15 amino acids. The germline V gene has CDR1 SNHLY and CDR2 FYNNEI. V was clipped by 4 bases and J by 4 bases; unmatched bases: 9. The full variable domain, completed using reference TRBV2 and TRBJ1-2, is EPEVTQTPSHQVTQMGQEVILRCVPISNHLYFYWYRQILGQKVEFLVSFYNNEISEKSEIFDDQFSVERPDGSNFTLKIRSTKLEDSAMYFCASSATGATIYGYTFGSGTRLTVV.

The genes are TRBV27 and TRBJ1-1, with a weak D call TRBD1 (6 bases). V was pared by 7 bases and J by 1 base, with 13 bases between. Looked up from germline, CDR1 is MNHEY and CDR2 is SMNVEV (reference sequence). The CDR3 has 14 amino acids. The CDR3 is CASKGDTRNTEAFF. CDR3 in DNA: TGTGCCAGCAAAGGGGACACCCGGAACACTGAAGCTTTCTTT.

The CDR3 bases are TGTGCCAGCAGCTTAGCAGGCGGGGGGGAGACCCAGTACTTC. Translated: CASSLAGGGETQYF. The gene calls are TRBV7-9 and TRBJ2-5; 8 positions match TRBD2. Germline trimming cut 0 bases from V and 5 bases from J; bases unmatched to any gene: 2. CDR3 length: 14 residues. Germline loops: CDR1 SEHNR, CDR2 FQNEAQ (reference sequence).

This clone is a singleton in its sample. The DNA of the CDR3 is TGTGCCAGCAGTGAAATGGAGGGAGGGAAACTGTTTTTT. Its protein product is CASSEMEGGKLFF. This sequence joins TRBV2 and TRBJ1-4; D is undetermined. The CDR3 has 13 residues. The germline gives CDR1 SNHLY, CDR2 FYNNEI. The V gene lost 2 bases and the J gene lost 11 bases, with 12 bases spanning the gap.

The chain uses TRBV7-6 and TRBJ1-1, with D possibly being TRBD1 (5 bases). V lost 0 bases, J lost 3 bases, and 11 bases lay in between. The V gene's germline CDR1 is SGHVS and CDR2 FNYEAQ. This CDR3 contains 15 residues. Here the CDR3 DNA reads TGTGCCAGCAGCTTAGCGGTTGGGGGAGACACTGAAGCTTTCTTT. Translation: CASSLAVGGDTEAFF.

The V gene is TRBV29-1, the J gene TRBJ2-2; unclear D gene. CDR1 is SQVTM and CDR2 is ANQGSEA in the germline V gene. The length of the CDR3 is 15 residues. V was pared by 5 bases and J by 7 bases, with 20 bases between. CDR3: CSVMRLGYYGGELFF. The CDR3 region has the DNA TGCAGCGTTATGAGGCTGGGTTATTACGGCGGGGAGCTGTTTTTT.

The J gene is TRBJ1-3, the V gene TRBV30, with D maybe TRBD1 (5 bases). CDR3 size: 13 residues. With 0 bases removed from V and 8 bases from J, the gap between germline ends came to 11 bases. The germline gives CDR1 GTSNPN, CDR2 SVGIG (reference sequence). CDR3: CAWSVVLGDTIYF. The CDR3 DNA is TGTGCCTGGAGTGTAGTTCTAGGGGACACCATATATTTT. The whole variable domain, remainder taken from reference TRBV30 and TRBJ1-3, is SQTIHQWPATLVQPVGSPLSLECTVEGTSNPNLYWYRQAAGRGLQLLFYSVGIGQISSEVPQNLSASRPQDRQFILSSKKLLLSDSGFYLCAWSVVLGDTIYFGEGSWLTVV.

The chain carries TRBV7-6 and TRBJ2-5, with D uncertain. The CDR3 has 14 residues. The ends were cut back, 2 bases at V and 5 bases at J, with 12 bases in the middle. From germline, CDR1 is SGHVS and CDR2 FNYEAQ. In DNA, the CDR3 is TGTGCCAGCAGCTTAATGGCTTTCGGGGAGACCCAGTACTTC. Translating gives CASSLMAFGETQYF. Full variable domain (outside the CDR3, taken from reference TRBV7-6 and TRBJ2-5): GAGVSQSPRYKVTKRGQDVALRCDPISGHVSLYWYRQALGQGPEFLTYFNYEAQQDKSGLPNDRFSAERPEGSISTLTIQRTEQRDSAMYRCASSLMAFGETQYFGPGTRLLVL.

The chain couples TRBV5-8 to TRBJ2-3; D might be TRBD2 (5 bases). V dropped 3 bases and J dropped 0 bases, with 8 bases sitting between them. The CDR3 is made up of 14 amino acids. The V gene's germline CDR1 is SGHTS and CDR2 YDEGEE. This chain's CDR3 is CASSYSESTDTQYF. CDR3 nucleotides: TGTGCCAGCAGCTATAGCGAGAGCACAGATACGCAGTATTTT.

This clone occurred a few times. The chain couples TRBV15 to TRBJ1-5; D unresolved. V lost 1 base, J lost 9 bases, and 10 bases lay in between. This CDR3 contains 13 residues. The germline V gene encodes CDR1 LNHNV and CDR2 YYDKDF (reference sequence). This CDR3 reads CATSRGQGRPQHF. CDR3 in DNA: TGTGCCACCAGCAGAGGTCAAGGGCGGCCCCAGCATTTT.

This chain joins TRBV4-1 and TRBJ2-7, with 11 nucleotides matching TRBD2. Germline V gene data show CDR1 as MGHRA and CDR2 as YSYEKL. With V trimmed by 4 bases and J by 2 bases, 4 bases remained unmatched. The CDR3 is made up of 15 amino acids. In DNA, the CDR3 is TGCGCCAGCAGCCTTGGACTAGCGGGCGCCTACGAGCAGTACTTC. Translated: CASSLGLAGAYEQYF.

This chain connects TRBV2 to TRBJ1-1; D gene ambiguous. Between the trimmed V and J ends, which lost 4 bases and 0 bases, there was a span of 12 bases. CDR3 length: 15 amino acids. Germline V CDR1 and CDR2: SNHLY, FYNNEI. The CDR3 sequence: CASSATAYMNTEAFF. The CDR3 region has the DNA TGTGCCAGCAGTGCTACAGCTTACATGAACACTGAAGCTTTCTTT.

The chain has TRBV5-1 and TRBJ2-3; 11 positions agree with TRBD2. This CDR3 comprises 16 residues. With V trimmed by 4 bases and J by 2 bases, 6 bases remained unmatched. Per the germline V gene, CDR1 is SGHRS and CDR2 is YFSETQ. The CDR3 loop is CASSPPGLAATDTQYF. CDR3 coding DNA: TGCGCCAGCAGCCCACCGGGACTAGCGGCCACAGATACGCAGTATTTT.

This chain joins TRBV6-4 and TRBJ1-2, with a possible D match to TRBD1 (5 bases). From germline, CDR1 is MRHNA and CDR2 SNTAGT. The CDR3 extends over 13 amino acids. Trimming took off 2 bases at V and 8 bases at J, with 12 bases between the two ends. The CDR3 sequence: CASSDRDGGGYTF. CDR3 in DNA: TGTGCCAGCAGTGACCGGGACGGCGGAGGCTACACCTTC.

The sample holds a few counts of this clone. The chain uses TRBV5-1 and TRBJ1-2, with unresolved D. Trimming took off 0 bases at V and 4 bases at J, with 13 bases between the two ends. The CDR3 is 15 residues long. CDR1 and CDR2 from the germline V gene are SGHRS and YFSETQ. DNA of the CDR3: TGCGCCAGCAGCTTGGCCCCAGGTAGTTCCTATGGCTACACCTTC. Its translation: CASSLAPGSSYGYTF.

The chain recombines TRBV13 with TRBJ2-7; no reliable D call. The CDR3 spans 14 residues. Trimming removed 2 bases at V and 2 bases at J, with 10 bases between. CDR1 is PRHDT and CDR2 is FYEKMQ in the germline V gene (reference sequence). CDR3 bases: TGTGCCAGCAGCTTATACGGGCTTCCCTACGAGCAGTACTTC. It is translated as CASSLYGLPYEQYF.

The chain employs TRBV7-9 and TRBJ2-7, with 9 bases that match TRBD1. This CDR3 has 14 residues. J gave up 3 bases and V 6 bases, and 6 bases lay outside the gene matches. CDR1 and CDR2 (germline): SEHNR, FQNEAQ (reference sequence). The CDR3 DNA sequence: TGTGCCAGCAGTTGCGGGACAGGGAGCTACGAGCAGTACTTC. This translates into CASSCGTGSYEQYF.

This clone was picked up one time. V usage is TRBV6-5 and J usage is TRBJ2-7; no definite D call. The V end lost 6 bases, the J end lost 6 bases, and 9 bases lay between the germline ends. Per the germline V gene, CDR1 is MNHEY and CDR2 is SVGAGI. The CDR3 contains 11 residues. DNA of the CDR3: TGTGCCAGCAGGCGAATCTTCGAGCAGTACTTC. Amino acids: CASRRIFEQYF.

The CDR3 DNA follows: TGCGCCAGCAGCTTGACTTACTACTCACAGGGGAAAGAGACCCAGTACTTC. Its translation: CASSLTYYSQGKETQYF. The chain joins TRBV5-1 to TRBJ2-5, with 7 bases that match TRBD1. CDR3 length: 17 residues. J was trimmed by 3 bases and V by 1 base; bases with no gene match: 12. From germline, CDR1 is SGHRS and CDR2 YFSETQ.

Written as DNA, the CDR3 is TGCAGCGTTCGACCACTTTTTGGGGGTAGGGAGACCCAGTACTTC. Residues: CSVRPLFGGRETQYF. This rearrangement joins TRBV29-1 to TRBJ2-5; D tentatively reads TRBD1 or TRBD2 (5 bases each). CDR1 is SQVTM, CDR2 ANQGSEA, per germline. The CDR3 loop spans 15 amino acids. With 5 bases removed from V and 5 bases from J, the gap between germline ends came to 21 bases.

This clone is a singleton in its sample. The gene calls are TRBV15 and TRBJ1-2, with D uncertain. V dropped 0 bases and J dropped 8 bases, with 13 bases sitting between them. The CDR3 has 14 residues. Germline V gene sequence: CDR1 LNHNV, CDR2 YYDKDF (reference sequence). Here the CDR3 reads CATSREDVGQGYTF. The CDR3 DNA follows: TGTGCCACCAGCAGAGAGGATGTAGGGCAAGGCTACACCTTC. The variable domain in full, completed from reference TRBV15 and TRBJ1-2, reads DAMVIQNPRYQVTQFGKPVTLSCSQTLNHNVMYWYQQKSSQAPKLLFHYYDKDFNNEADTPDNFQSRRPNTSFCFLDIRSPGLGDTAMYLCATSREDVGQGYTFGSGTRLTVV.

The CDR3 is CASSSNLPPYEQYF. DNA of the CDR3: TGTGCCAGCAGCTCCAATCTACCCCCCTACGAGCAGTACTTC. This chain uses TRBV11-3 with TRBJ2-7; D not certain. Germline V gene lookup returns CDR1 SGHNT and CDR2 YENEEA. The ends were cut back, 4 bases at V and 2 bases at J, with 12 bases in the middle. The CDR3 length is 14 residues.

This chain joins TRBV4-1 and TRBJ2-7; TRBD1 matches 8 bases. Germline V gene sequence: CDR1 MGHRA, CDR2 YSYEKL. Trimming at V came to 0 bases and at J to 6 bases, leaving 7 bases not matched to a gene. The CDR3 length is 15 residues. This CDR3 is CASSQETTGVREQYF. The CDR3 nucleotides read TGCGCCAGCAGCCAAGAGACGACAGGGGTACGCGAGCAGTACTTC.